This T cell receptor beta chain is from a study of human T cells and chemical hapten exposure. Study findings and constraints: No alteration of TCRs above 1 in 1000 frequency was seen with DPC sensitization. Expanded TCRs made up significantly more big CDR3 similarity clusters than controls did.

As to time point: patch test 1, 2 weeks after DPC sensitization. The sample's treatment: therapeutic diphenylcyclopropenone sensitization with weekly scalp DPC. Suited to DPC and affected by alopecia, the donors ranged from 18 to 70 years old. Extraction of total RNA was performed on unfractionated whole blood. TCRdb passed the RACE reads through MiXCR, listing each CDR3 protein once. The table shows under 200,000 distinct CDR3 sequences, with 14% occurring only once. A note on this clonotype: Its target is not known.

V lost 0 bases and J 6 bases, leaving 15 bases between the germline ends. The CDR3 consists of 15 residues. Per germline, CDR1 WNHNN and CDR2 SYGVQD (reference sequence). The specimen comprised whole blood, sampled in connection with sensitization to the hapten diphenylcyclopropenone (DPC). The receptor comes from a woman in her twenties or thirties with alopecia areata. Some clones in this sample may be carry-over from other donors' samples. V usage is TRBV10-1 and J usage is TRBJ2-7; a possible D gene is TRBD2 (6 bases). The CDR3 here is CASSESKGAGSEQYF. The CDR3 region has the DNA TGCGCCAGCAGTGAGTCGAAGGGCGCGGGATCCGAGCAGTACTTC.